Reported below is one TCR beta chain. The data were obtained in a study of blood T cell repertoires in COVID-19. As for the study in general: Researchers got acute and convalescent COVID-19 samples from the United States, Italy and Spain. In each case, the material was cDNA or gDNA derived from T cells, B-cell-depleted T cells, or PBMCs.

Profiling relied on immunoSEQ multiplex PCR, and the TCRdb table lists in-frame clones only, not all of them. This table holds some 200,000 clones, approximately 81% found once. Germline lookup yields CDR1 SGHRS and CDR2 YFSETQ. V was cut by 3 bases and J by 5 bases, with 17 bases left in between. The CDR3 length is 15 residues. The specimen was peripheral blood. This chain uses TRBV5-1 with TRBJ2-5; tentative D call: TRBD1 (6 bases). The source of this sequence is a woman older than 75 with acute or convalescent COVID-19. The CDR3 region is CASSSVTGLAETQYF. The CDR3 nucleotides read TGCGCCAGCAGCTCTGTCACAGGGTTGGCGGAGACCCAGTACTTC.